This T cell receptor (beta chain) derives from a study of regulatory T cells in long-lasting Graves disease. This clonotype was seen many times. With iRepertoire HTBI primers and Arm-PCR of CDR3 regions, TCR beta libraries were built. Each CDR3 protein is one row after TCRdb ran MiXCR on the multiplex PCR reads. The table has about 460,000 distinct CDR3 sequences, 11% to 15% seen once. Regarding time point: newly diagnosed GD, antithyroid drugs for less than 3 months. Making the TCR library involved RNA that had been extracted from PBMCs. The data also belong to a second study, concerning T cells in Graves' hyperthyroidism and ophthalmopathy.

Sequencing was performed on peripheral blood mononuclear cells (PBMCs), taken at new diagnosis, from a patient treated with antithyroid drugs. The source of this sequence is a woman in her forties or fifties with Graves disease.

The CDR3 nucleotides are TGCAGTGCTAGAGCGGGACAGGGGAGTTCACCCCTCCACTTT. This encodes CSARAGQGSSPLHF. V and J are TRBV20-1 and TRBJ1-6; 10 nucleotides line up with TRBD1. This CDR3 is built from 14 residues. Germline lookup yields CDR1 DFQATT and CDR2 SNEGSKA (reference sequence). V shed 1 base and J 9 bases; nucleotides not matched to a gene: 3.